Each of the 8 T cell receptor beta chains below was sequenced from the same sample in a study of regulatory T cells in long-lasting Graves disease. The time point is: persistent/refractory GD, antithyroid drugs over 5 years with positive TRAb. Following extraction of RNA from PBMCs, that RNA was used to make the TCR library. Arm-PCR with iRepertoire HTBI primers amplified the CDR3 regions for these TCR beta libraries. TCRdb used MiXCR to reprocess the multiplex PCR reads, holding one entry per CDR3 protein. The sample contains approximately 350,000 distinct CDR3 sequences, 20% to 25% of which appear only once. Specimen: peripheral blood mononuclear cells (PBMCs), collected when the disease was refractory, from a patient treated with antithyroid drugs. The receptors were gathered from a middle-aged woman with Graves disease.

J is TRBJ1-5 and V is TRBV27; D is undetermined. With 5 bases removed from V and 1 base from J, the gap between germline ends came to 15 bases. The CDR3 totals 16 residues. Germline loops: CDR1 MNHEY, CDR2 SMNVEV (reference sequence). This CDR3 reads CASSPVALGSNQPQHF. CDR3 DNA: TGTGCCAGCAGTCCGGTGGCCCTTGGAAGCAATCAGCCCCAGCATTTT.

The J gene is TRBJ2-3, the V gene TRBV27; D is possibly TRBD2 (6 bases). Trimming stripped 6 bases from V and 0 bases from J, with 19 bases between. CDR1 and CDR2 from the germline V gene are MNHEY and SMNVEV (reference sequence). The CDR3 runs to 17 residues. The DNA for the CDR3 is TGTGCCAGCAGCCCACTCTCTAGCGTACCTAGCACAGATACGCAGTATTTT. Amino acids: CASSPLSSVPSTDTQYF.

This sequence joins TRBV9 and TRBJ2-2; 11 nucleotides line up with TRBD2. After removal of 3 bases from V and 3 bases from J, the junction contained 4 bases not matched to a gene. The germline V gene encodes CDR1 SGDLS and CDR2 YYNGEE. The CDR3 totals 16 residues. The CDR3 reads CASSALGLADTGELFF. CDR3 DNA sequence: TGTGCCAGCAGCGCACTGGGACTAGCGGACACCGGGGAGCTGTTTTTT.

This clonotype appeared many times. The rearrangement links TRBV30 to TRBJ1-1; D ambiguous. Germline V gene lookup returns CDR1 GTSNPN and CDR2 SVGIG (reference sequence). The germline V and J ends were trimmed by 2 bases and 0 bases, with 7 bases remaining between them. There are 13 residues in the CDR3. This chain's CDR3 is CAWSRVMNTEAFF. DNA for the CDR3: TGTGCCTGGAGTAGGGTTATGAACACTGAAGCTTTCTTT.

At least ten counts were recorded for this clonotype. The genes are TRBV15 and TRBJ1-1; 7 bases map to TRBD1. The CDR3 contains 15 residues. The V gene end was trimmed by 3 bases and the J gene end by 9 bases; junction bases not matched to a gene: 13. Germline V CDR1 and CDR2: LNHNV, YYDKDF (reference sequence). The CDR3 loop is CATSSTTGVSLKAFF. Here the CDR3 DNA reads TGTGCCACCAGCAGTACAACAGGGGTTTCCCTCAAAGCTTTCTTT.

A few counts support this clonotype. The CDR3 loop is CASSSRGTGTGELFF. Written as DNA, the CDR3 is TGCGCCAGCAGCTCCCGGGGGACAGGGACCGGGGAGCTGTTTTTT. J is TRBJ2-2 and V is TRBV5-1; 9 positions match TRBD1. The CDR3 consists of 15 residues. The ends lost 3 bases at V and 5 bases at J; junction bases unmatched: 5. Germline CDR1 and CDR2: SGHRS and YFSETQ.

The V gene is TRBV6-1, the J gene TRBJ2-2; D might be TRBD1 (5 bases). Trimming shortened V by 6 bases and J by 6 bases, and 11 bases separated the two germline ends. The CDR3 totals 13 residues. The V gene's germline CDR1 is MNHNS and CDR2 SASEGT. The CDR3, as DNA: TGTGCCAGCAGCCTGGGGCTTTCCGGGGAGCTGTTTTTT. It codes for CASSLGLSGELFF.

The chain combines TRBV2 with TRBJ2-7; 9 nucleotides line up with TRBD1. Trimming cost V 6 bases and J 3 bases; bases outside gene matches: 12. The CDR3 runs 16 residues. Germline V gene lookup returns CDR1 SNHLY and CDR2 FYNNEI. The CDR3 DNA follows: TGTGCCAGCAGCGACGTGACTGCGACAGGGGGCTACGAGCAGTACTTC. This translates into CASSDVTATGGYEQYF. The variable domain in full, with the rest retrieved from reference TRBV2 and TRBJ2-7, is EPEVTQTPSHQVTQMGQEVILRCVPISNHLYFYWYRQILGQKVEFLVSFYNNEISEKSEIFDDQFSVERPDGSNFTLKIRSTKLEDSAMYFCASSDVTATGGYEQYFGPGTRLTVT.